Each of the 18 T cell receptor beta chains below was sequenced from the same sample in a study of cytomegalovirus exposure and HLA in healthy donors. PCR involved 60 Vbeta and 13 Jbeta primers. Using immunoSEQ multiplex PCR, the repertoire was profiled, and TCRdb retains in-frame clones only, with some absent. Of about 190,000 clones detected, about 90% appear once; the ten largest clones hold 1% to 1.5%. The sample taken for sequencing was PBMCs. The receptors stem from a man aged 25 to 45 in good health and CMV-seronegative.

V is TRBV28 and J is TRBJ1-5, with a weak D call TRBD1 (6 bases). This CDR3 spans 14 amino acids. The V end lost 1 base, the J end lost 5 bases, and 9 bases lay between the germline ends. The germline CDR1 and CDR2 sequences are MDHEN and SYDVKM. CDR3 region: CASSLFQGHQPQHF. CDR3 sequence (DNA): TGTGCCAGCAGTTTATTCCAGGGGCATCAGCCCCAGCATTTT.

The chain couples TRBV6-5 to TRBJ2-3; weak D call: TRBD2 (6 bases). The CDR3 length is 13 residues. The V and J ends lost 4 bases and 6 bases respectively, with 11 bases between them. CDR1 MNHEY and CDR2 SVGAGI come from the germline V gene. The CDR3 region is CASSLLARDTQYF. In nucleotides, the CDR3 is TGTGCCAGCAGTTTACTAGCCAGGGATACGCAGTATTTT.

The J gene is TRBJ2-1, the V gene TRBV5-1, with 16 bases lining up with TRBD2. After removal of 4 bases from V and 8 bases from J, the junction contained 6 bases not matched to a gene. This CDR3 spans 16 amino acids. From germline, CDR1 is SGHRS and CDR2 YFSETQ. The CDR3 coding sequence is TGCGCCAGCAGCGTGGGACTAGCGGGAGGGGGCGATGAGCAGTTCTTC. As protein: CASSVGLAGGGDEQFF.

The V call is TRBV2, the J call TRBJ1-6; 8 bases map to TRBD1. The CDR3 covers 14 residues. Germline V gives CDR1 SNHLY, CDR2 FYNNEI. Trimming took 8 bases from V and 9 from J; bases not matched to a gene: 9. The CDR3 DNA is TGTGCCAGCTTCATAGGACAGGGATTTTCACCCCTCCACTTT. Protein: CASFIGQGFSPLHF.

The rearrangement uses TRBV27 and TRBJ2-5; 10 positions agree with TRBD1. V was pared by 7 bases and J by 5 bases, with 1 base of the junction left unmatched. The CDR3 consists of 12 residues. CDR1 MNHEY and CDR2 SMNVEV come from the germline V gene (reference sequence). CDR3 in amino acids: CASMGQGETQYF. The CDR3 DNA is TGTGCCAGCATGGGACAGGGGGAGACCCAGTACTTC.

The V call is TRBV2, the J call TRBJ2-1; 7 bases are a match to TRBD1. The CDR3 is 14 residues long. Trimming removed 6 bases from V and 9 bases from J; junction bases left unmatched: 11. Germline values: CDR1 SNHLY, CDR2 FYNNEI. CDR3 coding DNA: TGTGCCAGCAGAGCTAATACAGGGGTAGGTGAGCAGTTCTTC. Amino acid sequence: CASRANTGVGEQFF.

The gene calls are TRBV5-4 and TRBJ1-1, with D possibly matching TRBD1 (5 bases). This CDR3 region has 13 residues. Germline CDR1 and CDR2: SGHNT and YYREEE (reference sequence). V shed 4 bases and J shed 4 bases, with 11 bases lying between them. CDR3 in amino acids: CASSRGGFTEAFF. The CDR3 DNA sequence: TGTGCCAGCAGCCGGGGGGGATTCACTGAAGCTTTCTTT.

The rearrangement links TRBV19 to TRBJ2-5, with 7 bases fitting TRBD2. The CDR3 covers 16 residues. J was trimmed by 0 bases and V by 3 bases; bases with no gene match: 7. Germline V lookup: CDR1 LNHDA, CDR2 SQIVND (reference sequence). Here the CDR3 reads CASSIGSGRYQETQYF. CDR3 sequence (DNA): TGTGCCAGTAGTATCGGTAGCGGGCGGTACCAAGAGACCCAGTACTTC.

The chain joins TRBV6-1 to TRBJ2-5, with a tentative D call TRBD1 (6 bases). V was trimmed by 0 bases and J by 2 bases, leaving 10 bases between them. CDR1 and CDR2 (germline): MNHNS, SASEGT. There are 15 residues in the CDR3. The CDR3 protein is CASSEAQGWQETQYF. CDR3 nucleotides: TGTGCCAGCAGTGAAGCGCAGGGGTGGCAAGAGACCCAGTACTTC.

The chain couples TRBV5-8 to TRBJ2-3; unclear D gene. This CDR3 is 14 amino acids long. CDR1 is SGHTS and CDR2 is YDEGEE in the germline V gene. V lost 2 bases to trimming and J lost 0 bases, with 7 bases between them. As DNA, the CDR3 is TGTGCCAGCAGCTTACGCGGTAGCACAGATACGCAGTATTTT. The encoded protein is CASSLRGSTDTQYF.

The chain carries TRBV28 and TRBJ2-7, with D possibly being TRBD2 (6 bases). This CDR3 region has 12 residues. The V gene lost 6 bases and the J gene lost 3 bases, with 9 bases spanning the gap. The germline V gene encodes CDR1 MDHEN and CDR2 SYDVKM. The CDR3 here is CASRGDFYEQYF. The CDR3 DNA sequence: TGTGCCAGCAGGGGGGACTTCTACGAGCAGTACTTC.

V gene TRBV27 combines with J gene TRBJ2-3; a weak D match, TRBD2 (6 bases). Germline assignment: CDR1 MNHEY and CDR2 SMNVEV (reference sequence). CDR3 size: 15 residues. V lost 7 bases and J 1 base, leaving 15 bases between the germline ends. The CDR3 loop is CASMRRGSRTDTQYF. The CDR3 bases are TGTGCCAGCATGAGGCGGGGATCCCGCACAGATACGCAGTATTTT.

The chain carries TRBV18 and TRBJ1-2; tentatively, D is TRBD1 (6 bases). Germline CDR1 KGHSH, CDR2 LQKENI. The CDR3 runs to 16 residues. V gave up 10 bases and J gave up 0 bases, with 21 bases separating them. The CDR3 here is CATNSIPGATNYGYTF. CDR3 coding DNA: TGTGCCACCAACTCAATCCCAGGGGCGACTAACTATGGCTACACCTTC.

With regard to this clone: The junction does not match germline at one end; this may be a read error. The gene calls are TRBV7-9 and TRBJ2-5; TRBD2 matches 14 bases. The CDR3 consists of 18 residues. Germline V gene data show CDR1 as SEHNR and CDR2 as FQNEAQ (reference sequence). The DNA for the CDR3 is TGTTCCAGCAGCCCGGGACTAGCGGGGGAACTAAGGGTTGAGACCCAGTACTTC. Encoded protein: CSSSPGLAGELRVETQYF.

The chain is built from TRBV18 and TRBJ2-3, with D unresolved. The CDR3 spans 14 residues. Germline lookup yields CDR1 KGHSH and CDR2 LQKENI. Trimming stripped 3 bases from V and 4 bases from J, with 11 bases between. DNA of the CDR3: TGTGCCAGCTCACCGGAAAATAGCCCAGATACGCAGTATTTT. Residues: CASSPENSPDTQYF. Variable domain in full (rest from reference TRBV18 and TRBJ2-3): NAGVMQNPRHLVRRRGQEARLRCSPMKGHSHVYWYRQLPEEGLKFMVYLQKENIIDESGMPKERFSAEFPKEGPSILRIQQVVRGDSAAYFCASSPENSPDTQYFGPGTRLTVL.

The rearrangement joins TRBV30 to TRBJ1-1; D is unresolved. This CDR3 is built from 14 residues. Per the germline V gene, CDR1 is GTSNPN and CDR2 is SVGIG (reference sequence). The V end was cut by 1 base, the J end by 1 base, with 10 bases between. In DNA, the CDR3 is TGTGCCTGGAGTGCGTTTTCAGGGAACACTGAAGCTTTCTTT. It encodes CAWSAFSGNTEAFF.

The chain uses TRBV27 and TRBJ1-1, with D possibly being TRBD1 (6 bases). The V end was cut by 2 bases, the J end by 5 bases, with 15 bases between. Germline V gene lookup returns CDR1 MNHEY and CDR2 SMNVEV (reference sequence). The CDR3 sequence is 15 residues long. CDR3 in amino acids: CASSLTGRRFTEAFF. The DNA of the CDR3 is TGTGCCAGCAGTTTAACAGGGCGGCGATTTACTGAAGCTTTCTTT.

This sequence joins TRBV11-2 and TRBJ1-3; 7 bases line up with TRBD1. The J segment lost 4 bases and the V segment lost 0 bases, leaving 6 bases of the junction unmatched. CDR1 and CDR2 from the germline V gene are SGHAT and FQNNGV. This CDR3 has 16 residues. The chain's CDR3 is CASSLDLTGNGNTIYF. The CDR3 coding sequence is TGTGCCAGCAGCTTAGATCTGACAGGGAACGGAAACACCATATATTTT. Complete variable domain (other parts from reference TRBV11-2 and TRBJ1-3): EAGVAQSPRYKIIEKRQSVAFWCNPISGHATLYWYQQILGQGPKLLIQFQNNGVVDDSQLPKDRFSAERLKGVDSTLKIQPAKLEDSAVYLCASSLDLTGNGNTIYFGEGSWLTVV.